The 18 T cell receptor beta chains below were found in one sample sequenced in a study of T cell changes during pregnancy in multiple sclerosis. The data were produced by immunoSEQ multiplex PCR, yet TCRdb's version contains in-frame clones alone and is incomplete. The table records just under 45,000 clones, just under 95% of them present only once. The specimen comprised CD4+ T cells from peripheral blood mononuclear cells, sampled in the first trimester of pregnancy. These receptors were collected from a female donor with multiple sclerosis, enrolled in a pregnancy study.

The chain has TRBV7-2 and TRBJ1-4; 8 bases map to TRBD1. The germline V gene has CDR1 SGHTA and CDR2 FQGNSA. V was pared by 5 bases and J by 3 bases, with 5 bases of the junction left unmatched. The length of the CDR3 is 15 residues. CDR3 amino acids: CASSTSQGANEKLFF. CDR3 bases: TGTGCCAGCAGCACCTCACAGGGGGCTAATGAAAAACTGTTTTTT.

This clone appeared a single time. V gene TRBV7-9 combines with J gene TRBJ2-1; possible D gene TRBD2, 6 bases. CDR1 is SEHNR, CDR2 FQNEAQ, per germline (reference sequence). The CDR3 is 16 residues long. V lost 6 bases and J lost 5, with 20 bases in between. This chain's CDR3 is CASSQRLVPSDNEQFF. The CDR3 bases are TGTGCCAGCAGTCAGCGACTAGTTCCTAGCGACAATGAGCAGTTCTTC.

This chain links TRBV19 with TRBJ1-1; 10 bases are shared with TRBD1. CDR3 length equals 19 residues. Germline V gene sequence: CDR1 LNHDA, CDR2 SQIVND (reference sequence). V gave up 9 bases and J gave up 7 bases; unmatched junction bases: 26. CDR3 nucleotide sequence: TGTGCCAGCGAAAGACAGGGGGCGGCGGCTGGGCCCCACGCCTTTGAAGCTTTCTTT. As protein: CASERQGAAAGPHAFEAFF. Together with reference TRBV19 and TRBJ1-1, the CDR3 gives the full variable domain: DGGITQSPKYLFRKEGQNVTLSCEQNLNHDAMYWYRQDPGQGLRLIYYSQIVNDFQKGDIAEGYSVSREKKESFPLTVTSAQKNPTAFYLCASERQGAAAGPHAFEAFFGQGTRLTVV.

V and J are TRBV5-1 and TRBJ2-7; weak D call: TRBD2 (5 bases). Germline V gene sequence: CDR1 SGHRS, CDR2 YFSETQ. V shed 3 bases and J shed 2 bases, with 15 bases lying between them. The CDR3 consists of 15 residues. Here the CDR3 DNA reads TGCGCCAGCAGCTCGGGCCGGACTGCTACCTACGAGCAGTACTTC. Protein sequence: CASSSGRTATYEQYF.

This chain links TRBV19 with TRBJ2-2; 10 bases fit TRBD2. This CDR3 region has 15 residues. Germline loops: CDR1 LNHDA, CDR2 SQIVND (reference sequence). The V gene end was trimmed by 3 bases and the J gene end by 6 bases; junction bases not matched to a gene: 4. CDR3 coding DNA: TGTGCCAGTAGTATTTTAGCGGGAGGACCCGGGGAGCTGTTTTTT. Its protein is CASSILAGGPGELFF.

This rearrangement joins TRBV5-1 to TRBJ2-6; a weak D match, TRBD2 (5 bases). Deletions cut 5 bases from V and 3 bases from J, with 18 bases between. CDR3 size: 17 residues. CDR1 is SGHRS and CDR2 is YFSETQ in the germline V gene. CDR3 in amino acids: CASRGRGSVLGANVLTF. As DNA, the CDR3 is TGCGCCAGCAGAGGACGGGGTTCGGTACTTGGGGCCAACGTCCTGACTTTC.

The rearrangement joins TRBV5-6 to TRBJ2-7; 9 bases line up with TRBD2. Unmatched junction bases numbered 7, after V lost 6 bases and J lost 3 bases. The CDR3 is 14 residues long. The germline V gene has CDR1 SGHDT and CDR2 YYEEEE. This CDR3 is CASNSGRSFYEQYF. The CDR3 coding sequence is TGTGCCAGCAACAGCGGGAGGAGTTTCTACGAGCAGTACTTC.

This chain links TRBV7-3 with TRBJ2-2; 11 bases align to TRBD2. V lost 5 bases and J lost 5; bases outside the gene matches: 7. There are 16 residues in the CDR3. CDR1 and CDR2 from the germline V gene are SGHTA and FQGTGA. CDR3 residues: CASSPTTSGDTGELFF. The DNA for the CDR3 is TGTGCCAGCAGCCCAACGACTAGCGGGGATACCGGGGAGCTGTTTTTT.

CDR3 nucleotides: TGTGCCAGTACAACAGGGGATATTCCCGGGGAGCTGTTTTTT. It specifies CASTTGDIPGELFF. V gene TRBV19 combines with J gene TRBJ2-2, with TRBD1 matching over 7 bases. Germline V gene sequence: CDR1 LNHDA, CDR2 SQIVND (reference sequence). The CDR3 consists of 14 residues. Losses at the gene ends were 7 bases for V and 6 bases for J; bases not matched to a gene: 8.

The rearrangement joins TRBV6-5 to TRBJ2-7; no clear D. CDR3 length: 13 residues. V gave up 5 bases and J gave up 9 bases, with 17 bases separating them. The germline CDR1 and CDR2 sequences are MNHEY and SVGAGI. The CDR3 sequence is CASSRPLGMRQYF. In DNA, the CDR3 is TGTGCCAGCAGTCGCCCTCTGGGCATGAGGCAGTACTTC.

The chain has TRBV28 and TRBJ2-2, with D tentatively TRBD1 (5 bases). With 3 bases removed from V and 4 bases from J, the gap between germline ends came to 6 bases. Per the germline V gene, CDR1 is MDHEN and CDR2 is SYDVKM. CDR3 length equals 13 residues. CDR3 protein: CASSFRGTGELFF. For the CDR3, the DNA is TGTGCCAGCAGTTTTAGGGGCACCGGGGAGCTGTTTTTT.

V is TRBV4-3 and J is TRBJ2-3, with D perhaps TRBD2 (6 bases). Germline assignment: CDR1 LGHNA and CDR2 YSLEER. This CDR3 spans 18 amino acids. Trimming pared 1 base from V and 0 bases from J, leaving 17 bases between. Here the CDR3 reads CASSQGYGRGSSTDTQYF. DNA for the CDR3: TGCGCCAGCAGCCAAGGATACGGGAGAGGATCTAGCACAGATACGCAGTATTTT.

The chain combines TRBV4-2 with TRBJ1-6; 9 bases line up with TRBD1. This CDR3 spans 14 amino acids. V shed 4 bases and J 7 bases; nucleotides not matched to a gene: 2. Germline loops: CDR1 LGHNA, CDR2 YNFKEQ. CDR3 region: CASSPGQGNSPLHF. CDR3 DNA sequence: TGTGCCAGCAGCCCTGGACAGGGGAATTCACCCCTCCACTTT.

V is TRBV9 and J is TRBJ2-7, with D perhaps TRBD1 (5 bases). The germline V and J ends were trimmed by 1 base and 3 bases, with 11 bases remaining between them. The CDR3 is 14 residues long. Per the germline V gene, CDR1 is SGDLS and CDR2 is YYNGEE. For the CDR3, the DNA is TGTGCCAGCAGCGTAACTGGACAAGTCTACGAGCAGTACTTC. Its translation is CASSVTGQVYEQYF.

The CDR3 region is CASSRGRGSSGFYNEQFF. The CDR3 coding sequence is TGTGCCAGTAGTCGCGGCAGGGGGTCCTCCGGATTCTACAATGAGCAGTTCTTC. V gene TRBV19 combines with J gene TRBJ2-1; TRBD1 agrees at 7 bases. CDR3 length equals 18 residues. Germline lookup yields CDR1 LNHDA and CDR2 SQIVND (reference sequence). Germline trimming cut 5 bases from V and 3 bases from J; bases unmatched to any gene: 16.

The chain links TRBV7-8 to TRBJ2-6; TRBD1 might be the D (8 bases). Germline CDR1 SGHVS, CDR2 FQNEAQ. Trimming cost V 6 bases and J 3 bases, with 21 bases left between them. This CDR3 is built from 18 residues. The CDR3 here is CASRRELAGGGGANVLTF. CDR3 in DNA: TGTGCCAGCAGGCGGGAGTTGGCAGGGGGCGGTGGGGCCAACGTCCTGACTTTC.

This chain connects TRBV10-1 to TRBJ2-1; possibly TRBD2 for D (6 bases). Between the trimmed V and J ends, which lost 9 bases and 4 bases, there was a span of 25 bases. The CDR3 consists of 17 residues. Germline CDR1 is WNHNN and CDR2 is SYGVQD (reference sequence). The CDR3 DNA sequence: TGCGCCAGTACATCCGCTCCGGGACTTATCATATACAATGAGCAGTTCTTC. Translation gives CASTSAPGLIIYNEQFF.

The V call is TRBV4-3, the J call TRBJ1-1; D is undetermined. The CDR3 length is 14 residues. Trimming shortened V by 0 bases and J by 3 bases, and 8 bases separated the two germline ends. Per germline, CDR1 LGHNA and CDR2 YSLEER. The CDR3 coding sequence is TGCGCCAGCAGCCAAGATTTAGTGGACACTGAAGCTTTCTTT. Translated: CASSQDLVDTEAFF.